This entry lists 25 T cell receptor beta chains sequenced from one sample in a study of T cell responses to AZD1222 COVID-19 vaccine. TCRdb's copy holds only in-frame clones and misses some; the assay was immunoSEQ multiplex PCR. The sample records more than 95,000 clones, about 89% being singletons. The sequences come from peripheral blood, collected on day 0 of AZD1222 vaccination. Every receptor here comes from an adult in good health.

The chain employs TRBV20-1 and TRBJ1-1; no reliable D call. Germline loops: CDR1 DFQATT, CDR2 SNEGSKA (reference sequence). The CDR3 has 10 amino acids. V was trimmed by 6 bases and J by 5 bases, leaving 7 bases between them. This CDR3 reads CSAARTEAFF. As DNA, the CDR3 is TGCAGTGCAGCGCGGACTGAAGCTTTCTTT.

The chain couples TRBV7-2 to TRBJ2-3, with TRBD2 matching 12 bases. CDR1 and CDR2 (germline): SGHTA, FQGNSA. J lost 5 bases, V lost 3 bases, and 9 bases had no gene match. The CDR3 covers 17 residues. CDR3 loop: CASSFLTSGSGGDTQYF. As DNA, the CDR3 is TGTGCCAGCAGCTTCCTGACTAGCGGGAGCGGGGGAGATACGCAGTATTTT.

Details on this clone: This CDR3 is also generated by other DNA sequences in the sample. The chain joins TRBV19 to TRBJ2-2, with 11 bases lining up with TRBD2. With V trimmed by 9 bases and J by 5 bases, 2 bases remained unmatched. The CDR3 is 13 residues long. From germline, CDR1 is LNHDA and CDR2 SQIVND (reference sequence). The DNA for the CDR3 is TGTGCCAGCCGGACTAGCGGGACCGGGGAGCTGTTTTTT. Translated, it gives CASRTSGTGELFF.

The chain uses TRBV27 and TRBJ2-7; D call uncertain. CDR1 and CDR2 from the germline V gene are MNHEY and SMNVEV (reference sequence). Trimming removed 6 bases from V and 4 bases from J, with 16 bases in between. This CDR3 is 14 amino acids long. The CDR3 bases are TGTGCCAGCAGCTTGGGCCAGCCGAGGTACGAGCAGTACTTC. Its translation: CASSLGQPRYEQYF.

The chain is built from TRBV5-1 and TRBJ2-2, with 8 bases fitting TRBD1. The CDR3 runs to 17 residues. The junction had 8 bases not matched to a gene; V was cut back by 4 bases and J by 0 bases. Germline values: CDR1 SGHRS, CDR2 YFSETQ. The CDR3 bases are TGCGCCAGCAGCGGAACGACAGGGGCGACGAACACCGGGGAGCTGTTTTTT. Translation: CASSGTTGATNTGELFF.

This rearrangement joins TRBV5-1 to TRBJ2-3; TRBD1 is a possible D gene (5 bases). The V and J ends lost 0 bases and 2 bases respectively, with 10 bases between them. Germline V gene data show CDR1 as SGHRS and CDR2 as YFSETQ. CDR3 length: 15 residues. In DNA form, the CDR3 reads TGCGCCAGCAGCTTGGTGTCGACAGACACAGATACGCAGTATTTT. The encoded protein is CASSLVSTDTDTQYF.

This chain links TRBV2 with TRBJ2-5; TRBD2 matches 12 bases. The CDR3 covers 14 residues. V lost 4 bases and J lost 7; bases outside the gene matches: 4. CDR1 and CDR2 (germline): SNHLY, FYNNEI. CDR3 protein: CASSGLAGEGTQYF. In DNA form, the CDR3 reads TGTGCCAGCAGTGGACTAGCGGGAGAAGGGACCCAGTACTTC.

The chain links TRBV7-6 to TRBJ2-7, with 7 positions matching TRBD1. With V trimmed by 6 bases and J by 2 bases, 13 bases remained unmatched. This CDR3 has 16 amino acids. CDR1 is SGHVS, CDR2 FNYEAQ, per germline. CDR3 sequence: CASSLLDRVETYEQYF. The CDR3 DNA follows: TGTGCCAGCAGTTTACTCGACAGGGTGGAGACCTACGAGCAGTACTTC.

This chain uses TRBV6-5 with TRBJ1-2; the D is unclear. The germline CDR1 and CDR2 sequences are MNHEY and SVGAGI. Trimming stripped 11 bases from V and 7 bases from J, with 20 bases between. The CDR3 has 13 residues. The CDR3: CAGLSVSQGGYTF. The CDR3 DNA reads as TGTGCCGGCCTGTCGGTGAGTCAAGGTGGCTACACCTTC.

The chain has TRBV6-5 and TRBJ1-6; 8 bases map to TRBD1. CDR1 and CDR2 (germline): MNHEY, SVGAGI. This CDR3 spans 15 amino acids. V lost 2 bases and J lost 9; bases outside the gene matches: 6. CDR3 coding DNA: TGTGCCAGCAGTTACAGGGAGGGGACAGGTTCACCCCTCCACTTT. Protein sequence: CASSYREGTGSPLHF.

This clone has only one observation. The J gene is TRBJ2-2, the V gene TRBV27; D gene uncertain. The CDR3 contains 12 residues. With 4 bases removed from V and 6 bases from J, the gap between germline ends came to 6 bases. Germline assignment: CDR1 MNHEY and CDR2 SMNVEV (reference sequence). Here the CDR3 DNA reads TGTGCCAGCAGTTCCGTTTCCGGGGAGCTGTTTTTT. This encodes CASSSVSGELFF.

The chain is built from TRBV4-2 and TRBJ1-5; TRBD1 aligns across 7 bases. The CDR3 is 15 residues long. The germline V gene encodes CDR1 LGHNA and CDR2 YNFKEQ. J gave up 5 bases and V 0 bases, and 4 bases lay outside the gene matches. The CDR3 DNA reads TGTGCCAGCAGCCAAGAATACAGGGGACATCAGCCCCAGCATTTT. It codes for CASSQEYRGHQPQHF.

V is TRBV7-2 and J is TRBJ1-2; 8 nucleotides agree with TRBD1. In germline, CDR1 is SGHTA, CDR2 FQGNSA. The junction had 6 bases not matched to a gene; V was cut back by 5 bases and J by 7 bases. This CDR3 contains 13 residues. The DNA of the CDR3 is TGTGCCAGCAGCCCCAGGGGGCGGGGTGGCTACACCTTC. Translation gives CASSPRGRGGYTF.

This chain joins TRBV5-5 and TRBJ2-5, with 9 nucleotides matching TRBD1. The ends lost 0 bases at V and 1 base at J; junction bases unmatched: 7. Germline V gene data show CDR1 as SGHKS and CDR2 as YYEKEE (reference sequence). The CDR3 extends over 17 amino acids. CDR3 nucleotide sequence: TGTGCCAGCAGCTTGGCCGGCTGGGACAGGGTCCAAGAGACCCAGTACTTC. Amino acid sequence: CASSLAGWDRVQETQYF.

This clone was counted a single time. Germline is not matched at one junction end, which may reflect a read error. This chain joins TRBV20-1 and TRBJ2-7, with TRBD2 matching over 7 bases. The CDR3 length is 11 residues. The germline V gene has CDR1 DFQATT and CDR2 SNEGSKA (reference sequence). The CDR3 here is CSTSDVYEQYF. The CDR3 DNA follows: TGCAGTACTAGCGACGTCTACGAGCAGTACTTC.

J is TRBJ2-3 and V is TRBV24-1, with D perhaps matching TRBD1 (5 bases). Looked up from germline, CDR1 is KGHDR and CDR2 is SFDVKD. CDR3 size: 14 residues. Between the trimmed V and J ends, which lost 9 bases and 2 bases, there was a span of 14 bases. The CDR3 region is CATGPTGYTDTQYF. The CDR3, as DNA: TGTGCCACCGGGCCAACAGGATACACAGATACGCAGTATTTT.

The chain carries TRBV12-3 or TRBV12-4 and TRBJ1-4; 7 bases fit TRBD1. Unmatched junction bases numbered 3, after V lost 7 bases and J lost 4 bases. This CDR3 region has 13 residues. The CDR3 loop reads CASTQGDNEKLFF. CDR3 bases: TGTGCCAGCACGCAGGGGGATAATGAAAAACTGTTTTTT.

The chain combines TRBV9 with TRBJ1-1; no definite D call. CDR1 is SGDLS and CDR2 is YYNGEE in the germline V gene. This CDR3 contains 15 residues. V was trimmed by 4 bases and J by 7 bases, leaving 20 bases between them. The CDR3 protein is CASSLTAGAGGEAFF. CDR3 sequence (DNA): TGTGCCAGCAGCTTAACAGCGGGCGCTGGAGGTGAAGCTTTCTTT. Using reference TRBV9 and TRBJ1-1 for the parts outside the CDR3, the full variable domain is DSGVTQTPKHLITATGQRVTLRCSPRSGDLSVYWYQQSLDQGLQFLIQYYNGEERAKGNILERFSAQQFPDLHSELNLSSLELGDSALYFCASSLTAGAGGEAFFGQGTRLTVV.

V and J are TRBV6-5 and TRBJ2-2; D is uncertain. The CDR3 spans 13 residues. Per the germline V gene, CDR1 is MNHEY and CDR2 is SVGAGI. With 5 bases removed from V and 5 bases from J, the gap between germline ends came to 9 bases. CDR3 DNA: TGTGCCAGCAGTCACCCGTATACCGGGGAGCTGTTTTTT. This translates into CASSHPYTGELFF.

This chain joins TRBV27 and TRBJ1-1, with no clear D. Germline V gene sequence: CDR1 MNHEY, CDR2 SMNVEV (reference sequence). V was shortened by 1 base and J by 4 bases, with 10 bases between the two germline ends. This CDR3 comprises 14 residues. The CDR3 reads CASSLLEYGTEAFF. CDR3 DNA sequence: TGTGCCAGCAGTTTATTGGAATACGGCACTGAAGCTTTCTTT.

The chain employs TRBV29-1 and TRBJ2-3; a weak D match, TRBD1 (6 bases). Germline V CDR1 and CDR2: SQVTM, ANQGSEA. V lost 1 base and J lost 7, with 15 bases in between. This CDR3 spans 14 amino acids. CDR3 nucleotides: TGCAGCGTTGAAGGACAAGGACAGAAAAATACGCAGTATTTT. Translation gives CSVEGQGQKNTQYF.

The chain joins TRBV10-3 to TRBJ1-4; TRBD1 matches at 7 bases. J lost 2 bases, V lost 6 bases, and 6 bases had no gene match. The germline V gene has CDR1 ENHRY and CDR2 SYGVKD. The CDR3 is 15 amino acids. The CDR3 DNA reads as TGTGCCATCAGCCGGCAGGGGGGCACTAATGAAAAACTGTTTTTT. Residues: CAISRQGGTNEKLFF.

This clone has just one count. This chain uses TRBV24-1 with TRBJ1-2; weak D call: TRBD1 (6 bases). Trimming removed 2 bases at V and 7 bases at J, with 13 bases between. Germline lookup yields CDR1 KGHDR and CDR2 SFDVKD. This CDR3 is built from 14 residues. In nucleotides, the CDR3 is TGTGCCACCAGTGATTCCACCGCCAGGGGTGGCTACACCTTC. Translated: CATSDSTARGGYTF.

V usage is TRBV5-1 and J usage is TRBJ2-7; D is undetermined. Germline V lookup: CDR1 SGHRS, CDR2 YFSETQ. Trimming removed 0 bases at V and 5 bases at J, with 6 bases between. This CDR3 comprises 12 residues. The CDR3 loop is CASSLVRDEQYF. As DNA, the CDR3 is TGCGCCAGCAGCTTGGTTAGAGACGAGCAGTACTTC. The full variable domain, with the rest looked up from reference TRBV5-1 and TRBJ2-7, is KAGVTQTPRYLIKTRGQQVTLSCSPISGHRSVSWYQQTPGQGLQFLFEYFSETQRNKGNFPGRFSGRQFSNSRSEMNVSTLELGDSALYLCASSLVRDEQYFGPGTRLTVT.

This chain uses TRBV7-6 with TRBJ1-1; a weak D match, TRBD1 (6 bases). The germline V gene encodes CDR1 SGHVS and CDR2 FNYEAQ. Trimming took off 5 bases at V and 4 bases at J, with 29 bases between the two ends. The CDR3 loop spans 19 amino acids. CDR3 DNA: TGTGCCAGCAGCCTCCGAAGTGGGGGAAACAGGGTGTTAGGCACTGAAGCTTTCTTT. Its translation: CASSLRSGGNRVLGTEAFF.